A selection of T cell receptor beta chains follows, all from one sample in a study of T cell responses to AZD1222 COVID-19 vaccine. The data were produced by immunoSEQ multiplex PCR, yet TCRdb's version contains in-frame clones alone and is incomplete. The sample carries 100,000 to 150,000 clones, 75% to 90% recorded once. The sequences come from peripheral blood, collected 28 days after the second AZD1222 dose. The source is an adult who received the AZD1222 COVID-19 vaccine. Both conserved end residues are part of each CDR3. Each record gives: D gene, V gene, clone size, J gene, CDR3 protein, CDR3 DNA. A D gene is named only where the DNA matches it firmly. Clone size is not always given. Where it is, it says once, few, many or a class for expanded clones.

d_gene: NA; v_gene: TRBV9; abundance: NA; j_gene: TRBJ2-3; CDR3aa: CASSVPTASTDTQYF; CDR3nt: TGTGCCAGCAGCGTGCCGACAGCCAGCACAGATACGCAGTATTTT
d_gene: NA; v_gene: TRBV6-5; abundance: NA; j_gene: TRBJ1-1; CDR3aa: CASSRNTDGLEAFF; CDR3nt: TGTGCCAGCAGTAGGAATACCGACGGCCTTGAAGCTTTCTTT
d_gene: NA; v_gene: TRBV5-1; abundance: NA; j_gene: TRBJ1-2; CDR3aa: CASSLDEGVGGYTF; CDR3nt: TGCGCCAGCAGCTTGGATGAGGGAGTGGGAGGCTACACCTTC
d_gene: TRBD1; v_gene: TRBV28; abundance: NA; j_gene: TRBJ1-5; CDR3aa: CASSPPGGTQQPQHF; CDR3nt: TGTGCCAGCAGTCCCCCAGGGGGCACTCAACAGCCCCAGCATTTT
d_gene: NA; v_gene: TRBV30; abundance: few; j_gene: TRBJ1-3; CDR3aa: CAWGPRGTGNTIYF; CDR3nt: TGTGCCTGGGGCCCGCGGGGGACTGGAAACACCATATATTTT
d_gene: NA; v_gene: TRBV18; abundance: NA; j_gene: TRBJ1-4; CDR3aa: CASSPKGTYEKLFF; CDR3nt: TGTGCCAGCTCACCTAAGGGCACCTATGAAAAACTGTTTTTT
d_gene: NA; v_gene: TRBV15; abundance: few; j_gene: TRBJ1-1; CDR3aa: CATSRDRQADEAFF; CDR3nt: TGTGCCACCAGCAGAGATCGTCAGGCTGATGAAGCTTTCTTT
d_gene: TRBD2; v_gene: TRBV28; abundance: NA; j_gene: TRBJ2-2; CDR3aa: CASSLNSGLATGELFF; CDR3nt: TGTGCCAGCAGTTTAAATTCGGGACTAGCGACCGGGGAGCTGTTTTTT
d_gene: TRBD1; v_gene: TRBV30; abundance: NA; j_gene: TRBJ1-5; CDR3aa: CAWSGTGGRGNQPQHF; CDR3nt: TGTGCCTGGAGTGGGACAGGGGGCAGAGGCAATCAGCCCCAGCATTTT
d_gene: NA; v_gene: TRBV12-5; abundance: NA; j_gene: TRBJ2-1; CDR3aa: CASGLVRNEQFF; CDR3nt: TGTGCTAGTGGTTTGGTACGTAATGAGCAGTTCTTC
d_gene: NA; v_gene: TRBV11-2; abundance: NA; j_gene: TRBJ2-7; CDR3aa: CASSPTGNIPEQYF; CDR3nt: TGTGCCAGCAGCCCCACAGGGAACATTCCCGAGCAGTACTTC
d_gene: NA; v_gene: TRBV11-2; abundance: NA; j_gene: TRBJ2-7; CDR3aa: CASTTSPYEQYF; CDR3nt: TGTGCCAGCACTACCAGTCCATACGAGCAGTACTTC
d_gene: NA; v_gene: TRBV21-1; abundance: NA; j_gene: TRBJ1-5; CDR3aa: CASSKAPGSNQPQHF; CDR3nt: TGTGCCAGCAGCAAAGCTCCCGGTTCAAATCAGCCCCAGCATTTT
d_gene: TRBD1; v_gene: TRBV30; abundance: NA; j_gene: TRBJ2-5; CDR3aa: CAWRRTGVGRAKEETQYF; CDR3nt: TGTGCCTGGAGGCGGACAGGGGTAGGGAGGGCTAAGGAAGAGACCCAGTACTTC
d_gene: TRBD1; v_gene: TRBV5-4; abundance: NA; j_gene: TRBJ1-2; CDR3aa: CASSLGGTGRINYGYTF; CDR3nt: TGTGCCAGCAGCTTGGGTGGGACAGGGAGAATTAACTATGGCTACACCTTC
d_gene: NA; v_gene: TRBV3-1/TRBV3-2; abundance: NA; j_gene: TRBJ1-3; CDR3aa: CASTTRGLSGNTIYF; CDR3nt: TGTGCCAGCACCACCCGGGGACTCTCTGGAAACACCATATATTTT
d_gene: TRBD2; v_gene: TRBV2; abundance: once; j_gene: TRBJ2-2; CDR3aa: CASSAASGLAGNTGELFF; CDR3nt: TGTGCCAGCAGTGCAGCTTCGGGACTAGCGGGTAACACCGGGGAGCTGTTTTTT
d_gene: NA; v_gene: TRBV27; abundance: NA; j_gene: TRBJ1-2; CDR3aa: CASRSPVSGGYTF; CDR3nt: TGTGCCAGCAGGAGTCCGGTCTCTGGGGGCTACACCTTC
d_gene: NA; v_gene: TRBV7-2; abundance: NA; j_gene: TRBJ2-5; CDR3aa: CASSFDVPQETQYF; CDR3nt: TGTGCCAGCAGCTTCGACGTCCCCCAAGAGACCCAGTACTTC
d_gene: TRBD1; v_gene: TRBV5-5; abundance: NA; j_gene: TRBJ1-5; CDR3aa: CASSPTGQGRQPQHF; CDR3nt: TGTGCCAGCAGCCCGACGGGACAGGGGCGCCAGCCCCAGCATTTT
d_gene: TRBD2; v_gene: TRBV7-9; abundance: NA; j_gene: TRBJ2-5; CDR3aa: CASSSWTLAGEETQYF; CDR3nt: TGTGCCAGCAGCTCCTGGACTCTAGCGGGGGAAGAGACCCAGTACTTC
d_gene: NA; v_gene: TRBV7-2; abundance: NA; j_gene: TRBJ1-1; CDR3aa: CASSHNSASNTEAFF; CDR3nt: TGTGCCAGCAGCCATAATTCGGCTTCTAACACTGAAGCTTTCTTT
d_gene: NA; v_gene: TRBV18; abundance: few; j_gene: TRBJ1-1; CDR3aa: CASSPQGSRTEAFF; CDR3nt: TGTGCCAGCTCACCGCAGGGAAGTAGGACTGAAGCTTTCTTT
d_gene: TRBD1; v_gene: TRBV18; abundance: NA; j_gene: TRBJ2-7; CDR3aa: CASSPREQGAYEQYF; CDR3nt: TGTGCCAGCTCACCACGGGAACAGGGGGCCTACGAGCAGTACTTC
d_gene: NA; v_gene: TRBV18; abundance: NA; j_gene: TRBJ1-4; CDR3aa: CASSPSRSENEKLFF; CDR3nt: TGTGCCAGCTCACCCTCCAGGAGCGAGAATGAAAAACTGTTTTTT
d_gene: NA; v_gene: TRBV7-3; abundance: NA; j_gene: TRBJ2-2; CDR3aa: CASSSGSTGELFF; CDR3nt: TGTGCCAGCAGCTCGGGCAGCACCGGGGAGCTGTTTTTT
d_gene: TRBD1; v_gene: TRBV29-1; abundance: few; j_gene: TRBJ1-5; CDR3aa: CSVGQGIDQPQHF; CDR3nt: TGCAGCGTTGGACAGGGGATAGATCAGCCCCAGCATTTT
d_gene: NA; v_gene: TRBV15; abundance: NA; j_gene: TRBJ2-3; CDR3aa: CATSANAPDTQYF; CDR3nt: TGTGCCACCAGTGCTAATGCCCCAGATACGCAGTATTTT
d_gene: NA; v_gene: TRBV19; abundance: NA; j_gene: TRBJ1-5; CDR3aa: CASSTAWGTRNQPQHF; CDR3nt: TGTGCCAGTAGTACTGCTTGGGGCACTCGTAATCAGCCCCAGCATTTT
d_gene: NA; v_gene: TRBV28; abundance: once; j_gene: TRBJ1-5; CDR3aa: CASRLPDGGGNQPQHF; CDR3nt: TGTGCCAGCAGACTACCGGACGGGGGAGGCAATCAGCCCCAGCATTTT
d_gene: NA; v_gene: TRBV30; abundance: once; j_gene: TRBJ1-2; CDR3aa: CAWSPGAGYTF; CDR3nt: TGTGCCTGGAGTCCAGGGGCTGGCTACACCTTC
d_gene: NA; v_gene: TRBV24-1; abundance: NA; j_gene: TRBJ1-5; CDR3aa: CATQVGGSNQPQHF; CDR3nt: TGTGCCACCCAGGTGGGGGGTAGCAATCAGCCCCAGCATTTT
d_gene: NA; v_gene: TRBV4-2; abundance: once; j_gene: TRBJ1-2; CDR3aa: CASSPQSVQGYGYTF; CDR3nt: TGTGCCAGCAGCCCGCAATCAGTTCAGGGCTATGGCTACACCTTC
d_gene: NA; v_gene: TRBV5-5; abundance: NA; j_gene: TRBJ1-5; CDR3aa: CASSAYRDTNQPQHF; CDR3nt: TGTGCCAGCAGCGCCTACCGGGACACTAATCAGCCCCAGCATTTT
d_gene: TRBD2; v_gene: TRBV30; abundance: NA; j_gene: TRBJ2-1; CDR3aa: CAWSVLAGGSNEQFF; CDR3nt: TGTGCCTGGAGTGTACTAGCGGGGGGTAGCAATGAGCAGTTCTTC
d_gene: TRBD2; v_gene: TRBV28; abundance: once; j_gene: TRBJ2-3; CDR3aa: CASSSPGRGGYDTQYF; CDR3nt: TGTGCCAGCAGTTCCCCCGGGCGGGGGGGATATGATACGCAGTATTTT
d_gene: NA; v_gene: TRBV7-2; abundance: NA; j_gene: TRBJ2-5; CDR3aa: CASSPWGETQYF; CDR3nt: TGTGCCAGCAGCCCCTGGGGGGAGACCCAGTACTTC
d_gene: NA; v_gene: TRBV20-1; abundance: NA; j_gene: TRBJ1-1; CDR3aa: CSAWPEAFF; CDR3nt: TGCAGTGCTTGGCCTGAAGCTTTCTTT
d_gene: NA; v_gene: TRBV5-1; abundance: NA; j_gene: TRBJ1-4; CDR3aa: CASSSGSTNEKLFF; CDR3nt: TGCGCCAGCAGCTCAGGCTCAACTAATGAAAAACTGTTTTTT
d_gene: NA; v_gene: TRBV4-2; abundance: NA; j_gene: TRBJ2-5; CDR3aa: CASSQEGAGGGLETQYF; CDR3nt: TGTGCCAGCAGCCAAGAAGGGGCAGGGGGAGGTTTGGAGACCCAGTACTTC
d_gene: NA; v_gene: TRBV19; abundance: NA; j_gene: TRBJ1-2; CDR3aa: CASSMGKHYGYTF; CDR3nt: TGTGCCAGTAGTATGGGGAAGCACTATGGCTACACCTTC